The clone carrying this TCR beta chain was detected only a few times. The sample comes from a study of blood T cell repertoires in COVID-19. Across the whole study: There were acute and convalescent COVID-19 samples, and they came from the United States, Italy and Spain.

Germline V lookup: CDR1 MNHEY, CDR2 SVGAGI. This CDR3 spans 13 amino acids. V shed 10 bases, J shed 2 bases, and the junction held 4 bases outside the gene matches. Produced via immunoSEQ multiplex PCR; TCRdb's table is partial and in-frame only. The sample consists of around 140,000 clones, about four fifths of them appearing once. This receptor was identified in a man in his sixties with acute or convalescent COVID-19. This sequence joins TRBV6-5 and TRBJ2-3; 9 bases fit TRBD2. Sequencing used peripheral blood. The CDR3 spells CATSGGNTDTQYF. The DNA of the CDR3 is TGTGCCACCAGCGGGGGGAACACAGATACGCAGTATTTT.